One and the same sample provided the 25 T cell receptor beta chains below, sequenced in a study of cytomegalovirus exposure and HLA in healthy donors. The study ran its PCR with 60 Vbeta and 13 Jbeta primers. Clones were sequenced by immunoSEQ multiplex PCR, and TCRdb holds only the in-frame ones, with some missing. The table has approximately 150,000 clones, roughly four fifths seen once. Source material: PBMCs. Receptors were obtained from a man in his forties or fifties in good health and CMV-seropositive.

Many counts were recorded for this clone. The V gene is TRBV5-1, the J gene TRBJ2-2; 7 bases are a match to TRBD1. Germline V gene lookup returns CDR1 SGHRS and CDR2 YFSETQ. This CDR3 has 15 amino acids. V lost 0 bases to trimming and J lost 4 bases; unmatched junction nucleotides: 3. The CDR3 loop reads CASSLGDSRTGELFF. For the CDR3, the DNA is TGCGCCAGCAGCTTGGGGGACAGCCGCACCGGGGAGCTGTTTTTT.

The J gene is TRBJ1-1, the V gene TRBV27, with D maybe TRBD1 (6 bases). This CDR3 has 15 residues. The V end lost 8 bases, the J end lost 6 bases, and 22 bases lay between the germline ends. Per germline, CDR1 MNHEY and CDR2 SMNVEV (reference sequence). CDR3 loop: CASGHEQGFLPEAFF. DNA for the CDR3: TGTGCCAGCGGACACGAACAGGGCTTTTTGCCTGAAGCTTTCTTT.

This chain connects TRBV30 to TRBJ1-1; D remains ambiguous. Germline CDR1 GTSNPN, CDR2 SVGIG (reference sequence). The germline V and J ends were trimmed by 4 bases and 1 base, with 19 bases remaining between them. This CDR3 has 16 residues. As DNA, the CDR3 is TGTGCCTGGACCGCTTACCCCGCACAGACGAACACTGAAGCTTTCTTT. Residues: CAWTAYPAQTNTEAFF.

The CDR3: CASSSGGERTEAFF. CDR3 coding DNA: TGCGCCAGCAGCTCGGGGGGGGAACGAACTGAAGCTTTCTTT. This chain uses TRBV5-1 with TRBJ1-1, with D possibly being TRBD1 (5 bases). V lost 3 bases and J lost 5, with 14 bases in between. CDR3 length: 14 residues. CDR1 and CDR2 (germline): SGHRS, YFSETQ. The variable domain in full, with the rest retrieved from reference TRBV5-1 and TRBJ1-1, is KAGVTQTPRYLIKTRGQQVTLSCSPISGHRSVSWYQQTPGQGLQFLFEYFSETQRNKGNFPGRFSGRQFSNSRSEMNVSTLELGDSALYLCASSSGGERTEAFFGQGTRLTVV.

V is TRBV6-1 and J is TRBJ2-3; 7 bases map to TRBD1. The germline V gene encodes CDR1 MNHNS and CDR2 SASEGT. The length of the CDR3 is 13 residues. Trimming at V came to 11 bases and at J to 1 base, leaving 6 bases not matched to a gene. Written as DNA, the CDR3 is TGTGCCGGACAGGTGAGAGGCACAGATACGCAGTATTTT. This codes for CAGQVRGTDTQYF.

In the case of this clone: The same CDR3 also results from other DNA sequences found in this sample. The gene calls are TRBV5-1 and TRBJ2-2; 9 nucleotides match TRBD1. V lost 6 bases to trimming and J lost 6 bases; unmatched junction nucleotides: 6. The V gene's germline CDR1 is SGHRS and CDR2 YFSETQ. This CDR3 is 14 amino acids long. CDR3 DNA: TGCGCCAGCACGGGACAGGGATTTGCCGGGGAGCTGTTTTTT. Protein sequence: CASTGQGFAGELFF.

The V gene is TRBV28, the J gene TRBJ1-3; TRBD1 is a possible D gene (5 bases). The germline V gene has CDR1 MDHEN and CDR2 SYDVKM. Trimming took off 6 bases at V and 9 bases at J, with 9 bases between the two ends. The CDR3 is 11 amino acids. This chain's CDR3 is CASRQDITIYF. CDR3 coding DNA: TGTGCCAGCAGACAGGATATCACCATATATTTT.

The V and J genes are TRBV21-1 and TRBJ2-3; the table's D gene call, TRBD2, was not cross checked with the DNA. TRBV21-1 is listed as a pseudogene. This CDR3 has 22 residues. CDR3 in DNA: TGTGCCAGCAGCAAAAGGGGAGACTGGCTAGCGGGTACTGGTGGGCGTGAAGATACGCAGTATTTT. Translation: CASSKRGDWLAGTGGREDTQYF.

This sequence joins TRBV7-3 and TRBJ2-1; TRBD2 aligns across 10 bases. Germline V lookup: CDR1 SGHTA, CDR2 FQGTGA. The V segment lost 1 base and the J segment 6 bases; nucleotides outside the gene matches: 3. The CDR3 is made up of 15 amino acids. CDR3 sequence (DNA): TGTGCCAGCAGCTTAATTCTAGCGGGAGCCAATGAGCAGTTCTTC. Translating it yields CASSLILAGANEQFF. The full variable domain, with the rest looked up from reference TRBV7-3 and TRBJ2-1, is GAGVSQTPSNKVTEKGKYVELRCDPISGHTALYWYRQSLGQGPEFLIYFQGTGAADDSGLPNDRFFAVRPEGSVSTLKIQRTERGDSAVYLCASSLILAGANEQFFGPGTRLTVL.

V gene TRBV6-5 combines with J gene TRBJ2-7, with TRBD1 matching 9 bases. The CDR3 covers 15 residues. With V trimmed by 4 bases and J by 5 bases, 9 bases remained unmatched. In germline, CDR1 is MNHEY, CDR2 SVGAGI. CDR3 nucleotides: TGTGCCAGCAGTTCCACAGGGGGCGGTTTCCACGAGCAGTACTTC. Protein sequence: CASSSTGGGFHEQYF.

The V gene is TRBV11-2, the J gene TRBJ1-6; 10 nucleotides line up with TRBD1. Germline trimming cut 5 bases from V and 10 bases from J; bases unmatched to any gene: 11. The CDR3 contains 16 residues. Per the germline V gene, CDR1 is SGHAT and CDR2 is FQNNGV. The CDR3 sequence is CASSVLGQGERSPLHF. In nucleotides, the CDR3 is TGTGCCAGCAGCGTACTCGGACAGGGGGAAAGGTCACCCCTCCACTTT.

The gene calls are TRBV7-9 and TRBJ2-3; TRBD1 aligns across 8 bases. Trimming took 10 bases from V and 6 from J; bases not matched to a gene: 9. CDR3 length equals 13 residues. Germline V gene lookup returns CDR1 SEHNR and CDR2 FQNEAQ (reference sequence). CDR3 in amino acids: CATGQGLLDTQYF. The CDR3 DNA is TGTGCCACTGGACAGGGCCTTTTGGATACGCAGTATTTT.

The chain couples TRBV5-1 to TRBJ2-7; 7 bases match TRBD1. From germline, CDR1 is SGHRS and CDR2 YFSETQ. The V segment lost 0 bases and the J segment 2 bases; nucleotides outside the gene matches: 5. The CDR3 length is 15 residues. Here the CDR3 DNA reads TGCGCCAGCAGCTTGGATGAGGGGGCGGCCTACGAGCAGTACTTC. Translating it yields CASSLDEGAAYEQYF.

The CDR3 region is CASSLYPGDHGYTF. Written as DNA, the CDR3 is TGTGCCAGCAGTTTATACCCGGGAGATCATGGCTACACCTTC. The rearrangement joins TRBV28 to TRBJ1-2; D not certain. The CDR3 runs to 14 residues. The V gene lost 1 base and the J gene lost 6 bases, with 12 bases spanning the gap. Looked up from germline, CDR1 is MDHEN and CDR2 is SYDVKM.

The rearrangement links TRBV5-1 to TRBJ2-7; perhaps TRBD2 as D (5 bases). CDR1 is SGHRS, CDR2 YFSETQ, per germline. Trimming removed 2 bases from V and 7 bases from J, with 10 bases in between. The length of the CDR3 is 12 residues. The CDR3 nucleotides read TGCGCCAGCAGCTTACTTGGCGGGGAGCAGTACTTC. Its translation: CASSLLGGEQYF.

The count of this clone is one. This chain joins TRBV15 and TRBJ1-2, with 8 bases identical to TRBD1. V lost 2 bases, J lost 4 bases, and 12 bases stayed unmatched. The CDR3 has 17 residues. Looked up from germline, CDR1 is LNHNV and CDR2 is YYDKDF (reference sequence). This CDR3 reads CATSRHLDRGSFYGYTF. The CDR3, as DNA: TGTGCCACCAGCAGACATTTAGACAGGGGATCATTCTATGGCTACACCTTC. The full variable domain, its missing parts supplied by reference TRBV15 and TRBJ1-2, is DAMVIQNPRYQVTQFGKPVTLSCSQTLNHNVMYWYQQKSSQAPKLLFHYYDKDFNNEADTPDNFQSRRPNTSFCFLDIRSPGLGDTAMYLCATSRHLDRGSFYGYTFGSGTRLTVV.

The chain uses TRBV19 and TRBJ2-7, with 9 bases fitting TRBD2. V trimming: 7 bases; J trimming: 4 bases; junction bases outside the gene matches: 17. The length of the CDR3 is 17 residues. Looked up from germline, CDR1 is LNHDA and CDR2 is SQIVND (reference sequence). The CDR3 nucleotides read TGTGCCAGTACCCAAAGTTATAGCGGGAGTACGGGTTACGAGCAGTACTTC. Its protein is CASTQSYSGSTGYEQYF.

This clone has only one observation. The chain has TRBV6-1 and TRBJ2-7; maybe TRBD1 (5 bases). Germline assignment: CDR1 MNHNS and CDR2 SASEGT. This CDR3 is 13 amino acids long. The V and J ends lost 4 bases and 3 bases respectively, with 10 bases between them. The CDR3 sequence: CASSASGYYEQYF. The CDR3 DNA reads TGTGCCAGCAGTGCATCAGGGTACTACGAGCAGTACTTC.

The V gene is TRBV2, the J gene TRBJ1-6; D gene unclear. This CDR3 has 17 residues. CDR1 and CDR2 (germline): SNHLY, FYNNEI. V lost 6 bases, J lost 12 bases, and 27 bases lay in between. The DNA for the CDR3 is TGTGCCAGCAGCCCCTCGAGGCAGATTTCGCGACCCCTACCCCTCCACTTT. This sequence encodes CASSPSRQISRPLPLHF.

The chain links TRBV5-1 to TRBJ1-2; D unresolved. Per the germline V gene, CDR1 is SGHRS and CDR2 is YFSETQ. This CDR3 spans 17 amino acids. With 0 bases removed from V and 8 bases from J, the gap between germline ends came to 23 bases. CDR3 loop: CASSLEASLKREGGYTF. The CDR3 nucleotides read TGCGCCAGCAGCTTGGAGGCCAGCCTCAAAAGGGAGGGAGGCTACACCTTC.

The V gene is TRBV7-6, the J gene TRBJ2-1, with D maybe TRBD1 (5 bases). The CDR3 covers 13 residues. Germline CDR1 SGHVS, CDR2 FNYEAQ. Deletions cut 5 bases from V and 3 bases from J, with 8 bases between. The CDR3 DNA reads as TGTGCCAGCAGCACAGACAGCTACAATGAGCAGTTCTTC. Protein: CASSTDSYNEQFF.

This chain uses TRBV2 with TRBJ2-7; 8 bases are shared with TRBD1. The CDR3 spans 15 residues. V lost 6 bases, J lost 5 bases, and 12 bases stayed unmatched. Germline CDR1 SNHLY, CDR2 FYNNEI. The CDR3 region has the DNA TGTGCCAGCAGCTTGGGACAGGTTAGGAAAAACGAGCAGTACTTC. Protein: CASSLGQVRKNEQYF.

This clone was recorded only once. The chain uses TRBV27 and TRBJ2-7; 14 nucleotides line up with TRBD2. Germline V gives CDR1 MNHEY, CDR2 SMNVEV (reference sequence). V lost 4 bases, J lost 5 bases, and 16 bases stayed unmatched. The CDR3 sequence is 19 residues long. CDR3 amino acids: CASSSHQSRLAGGIDEQYF. As DNA, the CDR3 is TGTGCCAGCAGTTCCCACCAATCTCGACTAGCGGGAGGGATCGACGAGCAGTACTTC.

V and J are TRBV4-2 and TRBJ2-7; tentative D call: TRBD1 (6 bases). Looked up from germline, CDR1 is LGHNA and CDR2 is YNFKEQ. The CDR3 consists of 18 residues. The ends were cut back, 4 bases at V and 5 bases at J, with 27 bases in the middle. The CDR3, as DNA: TGTGCCAGCAGCCTAAGGGGCGGAACAGGGAGCGGAGTCGACGAGCAGTACTTC. Translation: CASSLRGGTGSGVDEQYF.

The J gene is TRBJ1-1, the V gene TRBV6-5; 12 bases line up with TRBD1. V lost 5 bases, J lost 2 bases, and 0 bases stayed unmatched. CDR1 is MNHEY and CDR2 is SVGAGI in the germline V gene. This CDR3 spans 14 amino acids. The CDR3, as DNA: TGTGCCAGCAGTGGGACAGGGGGCAACACTGAAGCTTTCTTT. Protein: CASSGTGGNTEAFF.